The 20 T cell receptor beta chains given below trace back to one sample, sequenced in a study of OX40 agonist ivuxolimab in advanced cancers. Library preparation used the immunoSEQ multiplex PCR assay. TCRdb holds this immuneACCESS table with in-frame rearrangements only. Some clones are missing; in checked studies, unresolved V genes explain under half, and the rest has no known cause. The sample table holds 45,000 to 50,000 clones, of which around 89% were seen once. Jointly, the top ten make up about a third of the sample. This material consisted of CD4+ or CD8+ T cells sorted from blood, taken in a trial of the OX40 agonist ivuxolimab. These receptors originate from an adult with an advanced solid tumor such as melanoma, head and neck, liver or kidney cancer.

This chain connects TRBV9 to TRBJ2-3; D is tentatively TRBD1 or TRBD2 (6 bases each). The CDR3 extends over 14 amino acids. Trimming shortened V by 3 bases and J by 5 bases, and 13 bases separated the two germline ends. Germline V gene lookup returns CDR1 SGDLS and CDR2 YYNGEE. The CDR3 spells CASSDMGGVDTQYF. The CDR3 nucleotides are TGTGCCAGCAGCGATATGGGGGGCGTAGATACGCAGTATTTT.

The V call is TRBV19, the J call TRBJ1-2; TRBD1 is a possible D gene (6 bases). Trimming left V 1 base short and J 2 bases short, with 11 bases between. Germline V CDR1 and CDR2: LNHDA, SQIVND (reference sequence). This CDR3 is 15 amino acids long. The CDR3 nucleotides are TGTGCCAGTAGTATAGCAGCCAGGGGAAACTATGGCTACACCTTC. As protein: CASSIAARGNYGYTF.

V usage is TRBV2 and J usage is TRBJ1-2; 7 bases fit TRBD1. The trim removed 6 bases at V and 5 bases at J, leaving 3 bases unmatched. Germline values: CDR1 SNHLY, CDR2 FYNNEI. This CDR3 spans 12 amino acids. The CDR3 region has the DNA TGTGCCAGCAGCGTGACAGGGTATGGCTACACCTTC. This sequence encodes CASSVTGYGYTF.

This rearrangement joins TRBV15 to TRBJ1-2, with D possibly TRBD1 on 5 matching bases. This CDR3 spans 14 amino acids. Per germline, CDR1 LNHNV and CDR2 YYDKDF (reference sequence). Trimming shortened V by 4 bases and J by 1 base, and 10 bases separated the two germline ends. The CDR3 bases are TGTGCCACCAGCACCCAGGGTTTTAACTATGGCTACACCTTC. It is translated as CATSTQGFNYGYTF.

The chain carries TRBV6-5 and TRBJ2-2; possibly TRBD1 or TRBD2 for D (6 bases each). V was trimmed by 2 bases and J by 6 bases, leaving 10 bases between them. CDR3 length equals 14 residues. Germline CDR1 reads MNHEY; CDR2 reads SVGAGI. This CDR3 reads CASSYRGGSGELFF. The CDR3 nucleotides read TGTGCCAGCAGTTACAGAGGGGGGTCCGGGGAGCTGTTTTTT.

This clone was detected only a few times. This rearrangement joins TRBV30 to TRBJ2-7; 7 positions agree with TRBD1. Germline loops: CDR1 GTSNPN, CDR2 SVGIG (reference sequence). This CDR3 is built from 15 residues. The ends lost 6 bases at V and 3 bases at J; junction bases unmatched: 14. The chain's CDR3 is CACYPRTGAGYEQYF. The CDR3 region has the DNA TGTGCCTGTTACCCCCGAACAGGGGCTGGCTACGAGCAGTACTTC. Variable domain in full (rest from reference TRBV30 and TRBJ2-7): SQTIHQWPATLVQPVGSPLSLECTVEGTSNPNLYWYRQAAGRGLQLLFYSVGIGQISSEVPQNLSASRPQDRQFILSSKKLLLSDSGFYLCACYPRTGAGYEQYFGPGTRLTVT.

The chain recombines TRBV4-1 with TRBJ2-1, with D possibly being TRBD2 (5 bases). V lost 5 bases, J lost 0 bases, and 14 bases lay in between. The CDR3 has 16 residues. The V gene's germline CDR1 is MGHRA and CDR2 YSYEKL. The CDR3 region is CASSGKSGSSYNEQFF. CDR3 sequence (DNA): TGCGCCAGCAGCGGAAAGAGCGGTAGCTCCTACAATGAGCAGTTCTTC.

The V call is TRBV2, the J call TRBJ2-7; D remains ambiguous. The CDR3 consists of 15 residues. Trimming pared 1 base from V and 4 bases from J, leaving 14 bases between. The germline gives CDR1 SNHLY, CDR2 FYNNEI. CDR3 amino acids: CASSEGGWTQYEQYF. The CDR3 bases are TGTGCCAGCAGTGAAGGGGGTTGGACCCAGTACGAGCAGTACTTC.

V gene TRBV14 combines with J gene TRBJ1-2; the D gene is possibly TRBD1 (5 bases). V was shortened by 3 bases and J by 5 bases, with 13 bases between the two germline ends. Germline V gene sequence: CDR1 SGHDN, CDR2 FVKESK. CDR3 length equals 14 residues. The CDR3 DNA follows: TGTGCCAGCAGCCACACCGGGGGGTTGTATGGCTACACCTTC. Encoded protein: CASSHTGGLYGYTF.

This clone occurred once. The J gene is TRBJ1-4, the V gene TRBV5-4; tentative D call: TRBD1 (5 bases). Deletions cut 5 bases from V and 7 bases from J, with 15 bases between. The CDR3 is made up of 14 amino acids. Germline loops: CDR1 SGHNT, CDR2 YYREEE (reference sequence). The CDR3 DNA follows: TGTGCCAGCAGGCCGGGACCCGAGGGTGAAAAACTGTTTTTT. It yields the protein CASRPGPEGEKLFF.

The V and J genes are TRBV7-9 and TRBJ2-3; D call uncertain. The germline CDR1 and CDR2 sequences are SEHNR and FQNEAQ (reference sequence). The V gene lost 7 bases and the J gene lost 0 bases, with 8 bases spanning the gap. This CDR3 has 13 amino acids. The CDR3 loop is CASIGSSTDTQYF. CDR3 bases: TGTGCCAGCATCGGCTCCAGCACAGATACGCAGTATTTT.

This clone appeared once. This rearrangement joins TRBV6-5 to TRBJ2-7; the D is unclear. The CDR3 runs to 12 residues. With 2 bases removed from V and 6 bases from J, the gap between germline ends came to 8 bases. Looked up from germline, CDR1 is MNHEY and CDR2 is SVGAGI. The CDR3 bases are TGTGCCAGCAGTTACCCCCCCGCCGAGCAGTACTTC. Amino acids: CASSYPPAEQYF.

V usage is TRBV9 and J usage is TRBJ2-5; 13 bases are shared with TRBD2. Per the germline V gene, CDR1 is SGDLS and CDR2 is YYNGEE. V dropped 0 bases and J dropped 5; count of bases not matched to a gene: 4. This CDR3 contains 16 residues. CDR3 coding DNA: TGTGCCAGCAGCGTAGAACTAGCGGGGGGGCCGGAGACCCAGTACTTC. Translation: CASSVELAGGPETQYF.

This sequence joins TRBV4-2 and TRBJ2-1; 10 nucleotides line up with TRBD1. The germline CDR1 and CDR2 sequences are LGHNA and YNFKEQ. The CDR3 has 16 amino acids. V gave up 3 bases and J gave up 10 bases; unmatched junction bases: 12. The DNA for the CDR3 is TGTGCCAGCAGCCATGAACCGGGACAGGGGCTTAGGGAGCAGTTCTTC. It translates to CASSHEPGQGLREQFF.

This chain joins TRBV14 and TRBJ2-5; the match to TRBD2 covers 12 bases. The CDR3 length is 14 residues. Germline V lookup: CDR1 SGHDN, CDR2 FVKESK. V lost 6 bases to trimming and J lost 4 bases; unmatched junction nucleotides: 3. The DNA for the CDR3 is TGTGCCAGCAGGACTAGCGGGAGTTCAGAGACCCAGTACTTC. Protein: CASRTSGSSETQYF.

The chain joins TRBV4-1 to TRBJ1-6; D ambiguous. CDR3 length: 15 residues. Germline V gives CDR1 MGHRA, CDR2 YSYEKL. Trimming cost V 0 bases and J 7 bases, with 10 bases left between them. Here the CDR3 reads CASSQELGLNSPLHF. The CDR3 bases are TGCGCCAGCAGCCAAGAACTGGGCCTGAATTCACCCCTCCACTTT.

The rearrangement links TRBV29-1 to TRBJ2-1; D gene ambiguous. CDR1 and CDR2 (germline): SQVTM, ANQGSEA. This CDR3 is built from 13 residues. With 4 bases removed from V and 3 bases from J, the gap between germline ends came to 10 bases. CDR3 protein: CSVVGSDYNEQFF. The CDR3 DNA reads as TGCAGCGTTGTCGGCAGCGACTACAATGAGCAGTTCTTC.

The V call is TRBV10-1, the J call TRBJ1-2, with a possible D match to TRBD1 (5 bases). V was trimmed by 5 bases and J by 4 bases, leaving 23 bases between them. The CDR3 contains 17 residues. CDR1 and CDR2 from the germline V gene are WNHNN and SYGVQD (reference sequence). The CDR3 sequence: CASSPVWGDLDTYGYTF. CDR3 coding DNA: TGCGCCAGCAGTCCGGTGTGGGGGGACTTAGACACCTATGGCTACACCTTC.

The CDR3 reads CASSSAAGNTIYF. In DNA form, the CDR3 reads TGTGCCAGCAGCTCTGCAGCTGGAAACACCATATATTTT. This rearrangement joins TRBV7-6 to TRBJ1-3; D is unclear. The CDR3 covers 13 residues. Trimming took 4 bases from V and 2 from J, leaving 6 bases between them. Germline CDR1 and CDR2: SGHVS and FNYEAQ.

This chain joins TRBV7-9 and TRBJ2-1, with TRBD2 matching over 10 bases. The germline CDR1 and CDR2 sequences are SEHNR and FQNEAQ (reference sequence). The ends lost 4 bases at V and 7 bases at J; junction bases unmatched: 13. The CDR3 spans 17 residues. Here the CDR3 DNA reads TGTGCCAGCAGCTCGTTGCCTCCGGGACTAGCGAAGAATGAGCAGTTCTTC. Its translation: CASSSLPPGLAKNEQFF.